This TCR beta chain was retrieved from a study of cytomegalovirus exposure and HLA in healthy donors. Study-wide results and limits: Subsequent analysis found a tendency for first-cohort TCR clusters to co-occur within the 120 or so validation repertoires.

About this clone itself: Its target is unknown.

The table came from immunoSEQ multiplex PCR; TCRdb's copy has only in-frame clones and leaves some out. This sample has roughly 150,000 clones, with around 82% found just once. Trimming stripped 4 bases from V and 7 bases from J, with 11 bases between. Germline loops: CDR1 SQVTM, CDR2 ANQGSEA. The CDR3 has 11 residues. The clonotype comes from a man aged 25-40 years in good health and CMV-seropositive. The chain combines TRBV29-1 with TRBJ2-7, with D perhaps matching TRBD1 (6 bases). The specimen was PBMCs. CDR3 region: CSVVYDREQYF. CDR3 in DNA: TGCAGCGTTGTCTATGACAGGGAGCAGTACTTC.